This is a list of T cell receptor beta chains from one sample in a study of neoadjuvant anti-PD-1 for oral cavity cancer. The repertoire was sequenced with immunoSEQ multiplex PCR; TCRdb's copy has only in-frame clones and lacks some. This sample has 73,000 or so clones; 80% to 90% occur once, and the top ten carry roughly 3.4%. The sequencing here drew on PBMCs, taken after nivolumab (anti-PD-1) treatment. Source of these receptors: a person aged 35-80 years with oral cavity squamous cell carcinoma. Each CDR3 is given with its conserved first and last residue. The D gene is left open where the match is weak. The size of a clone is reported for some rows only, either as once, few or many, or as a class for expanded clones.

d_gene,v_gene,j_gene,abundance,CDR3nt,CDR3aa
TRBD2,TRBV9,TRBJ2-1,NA,TGTGCCAGCAGCAGACTAGCGGGAGACCCCTACAATGAGCAGTTCTTC,CASSRLAGDPYNEQFF
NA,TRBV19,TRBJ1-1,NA,TGTGCCAGTAGTTACGGCACTGAAGCTTTCTTT,CASSYGTEAFF
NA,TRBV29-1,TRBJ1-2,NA,TGCAGCGTTGAAGGAGGTACGGACCTATACTATGGCTACACCTTC,CSVEGGTDLYYGYTF
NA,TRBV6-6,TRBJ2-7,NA,TGTGCCAGCAGTAGGGACGCCGGCTTCGAGCAGTACTTC,CASSRDAGFEQYF
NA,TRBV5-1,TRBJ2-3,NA,TGCGCCAGCAGCTTGGGACAGGTGGGCCATGATACGCAGTATTTT,CASSLGQVGHDTQYF
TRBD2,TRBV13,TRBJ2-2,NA,TGTGCCAGCAGCTTCGGGACTAGCGGGAGTGACACCGGGGAGCTGTTTTTT,CASSFGTSGSDTGELFF
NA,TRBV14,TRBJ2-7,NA,TGTGCCAGCAGCCGGGGACGGCTATACGAGCAGTACTTC,CASSRGRLYEQYF
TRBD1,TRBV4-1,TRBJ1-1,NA,TGCGCCAGCAGCCAAGACCGACAGGGGGGGAGTTTCACTGAAGCTTTCTTT,CASSQDRQGGSFTEAFF
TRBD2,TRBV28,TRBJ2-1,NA,TGTGCCAGCAGTTCCCCGGGACTAGCGGGAGAGGGGTACAATGAGCAGTTCTTC,CASSSPGLAGEGYNEQFF
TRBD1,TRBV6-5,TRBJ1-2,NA,TGTGCCATCGCCCGGACAGGGCCCTATGGCTACACCTTC,CAIARTGPYGYTF
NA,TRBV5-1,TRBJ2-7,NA,TGCGCCAGCAGCTTGGCTGGGGTGGGCGAGCAGTACTTC,CASSLAGVGEQYF
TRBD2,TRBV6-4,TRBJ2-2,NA,TGTGCCAGCAGTGTCTCCACTAGCGGTATGGTCGGGGAGCTGTTTTTT,CASSVSTSGMVGELFF
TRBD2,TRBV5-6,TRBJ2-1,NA,TGTGCCAGCAGCTGGGGGGGACTAGCGGGAGGGATGGGTGAGCAGTTCTTC,CASSWGGLAGGMGEQFF
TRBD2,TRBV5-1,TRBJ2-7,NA,TGCGCCAGCAGCCCGACTAGCGGGATCAACGAGCAGTACTTC,CASSPTSGINEQYF
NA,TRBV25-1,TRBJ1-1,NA,TGTGCCAGCAGTGGAGGGGCTACAGGGAACCCCCGAAGGGCTGAAGCTTTCTTT,CASSGGATGNPRRAEAFF
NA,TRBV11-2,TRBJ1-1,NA,TGTGCCAGCAGCTTAGATGTATACATGAACACTGAAGCTTTCTTT,CASSLDVYMNTEAFF
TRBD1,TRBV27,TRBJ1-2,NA,TGTGCCAGCAGCAGACAGGGGGCTAACTATGGCTACACCTTC,CASSRQGANYGYTF
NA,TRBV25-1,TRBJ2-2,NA,TGTGCCAGCACTAAACAGGGAAGCACCGGGGAGCTGTTTTTT,CASTKQGSTGELFF
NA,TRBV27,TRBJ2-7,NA,TGTGCCAGCAGTTTCGGGGGCAACAGCTACGAGCAGTACTTC,CASSFGGNSYEQYF
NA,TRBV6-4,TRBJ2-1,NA,TGTGCCAGCCTAATCCAATTTGGGGGGAATGAGCAGTTCTTC,CASLIQFGGNEQFF
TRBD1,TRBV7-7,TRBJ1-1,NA,TGTGCTAGCAGCGCCACAGGGGAAGGTGAAGCTTTCTTT,CASSATGEGEAFF
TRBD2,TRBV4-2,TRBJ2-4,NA,TGTGCCAGCAGCCAAGTCGGCGGGAGCGGCATTCAGTACTTC,CASSQVGGSGIQYF
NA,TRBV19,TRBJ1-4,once,TGTGCCAGTAGACCCCGACACTCAACTAATGAAAAACTGTTTTTT,CASRPRHSTNEKLFF
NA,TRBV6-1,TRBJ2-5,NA,TGTGCCAGCAGTGAAGAGGGTTGGACCCAGTACTTC,CASSEEGWTQYF
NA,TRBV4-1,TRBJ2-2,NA,TGCGCCAGCAGCCAAGTGTTGCTACCCACCGGGGAGCTGTTTTTT,CASSQVLLPTGELFF
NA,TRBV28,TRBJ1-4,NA,TGTGCCAGCAGTTCCCCAGGCCTTAATGGGGAAAAACTGTTTTTT,CASSSPGLNGEKLFF
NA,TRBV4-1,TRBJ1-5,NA,TGCGCCAGCAGCCAAGGGGGGCAGGGGAATCAGCCCCAGCATTTT,CASSQGGQGNQPQHF
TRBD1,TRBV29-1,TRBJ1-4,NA,TGCAGCGGGATACAGGGGGAGAAGGGAAAACTGTTTTTT,CSGIQGEKGKLFF
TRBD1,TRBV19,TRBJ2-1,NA,TGTGCCAGTACCTCCCGGGACAGGGTAAGCGGCTACAATGAGCAGTTCTTC,CASTSRDRVSGYNEQFF
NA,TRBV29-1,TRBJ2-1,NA,TGCAGCGTTGCTGGGGGGAGCCTCGGGGATGAGCAGTTCTTC,CSVAGGSLGDEQFF
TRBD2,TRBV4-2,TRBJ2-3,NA,TGTGCCAGCAGCCTTGGAGCGGGACGGGGAGATACGCAGTATTTT,CASSLGAGRGDTQYF
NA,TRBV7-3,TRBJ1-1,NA,TGTGCCAGCAGCTTAAGTGAGGGGGGTGAAGCTTTCTTT,CASSLSEGGEAFF
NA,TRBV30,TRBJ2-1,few,TGTGCCTGGAGTCGGCCGCTGATCTACAATGAGCAGTTCTTC,CAWSRPLIYNEQFF
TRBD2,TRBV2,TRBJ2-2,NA,TGTGCCAGCAGTGGGAGCGGGAGGGTCGGCGGGGAGCTGTTTTTT,CASSGSGRVGGELFF
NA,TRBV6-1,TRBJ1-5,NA,TGTGCCAGCAGTCAACCTAATCAGCCCCAGCATTTT,CASSQPNQPQHF
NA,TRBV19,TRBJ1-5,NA,TGTGCCAGCAGGCCTCGACGAGATTATAGCAATCAGCCCCAGCATTTT,CASRPRRDYSNQPQHF